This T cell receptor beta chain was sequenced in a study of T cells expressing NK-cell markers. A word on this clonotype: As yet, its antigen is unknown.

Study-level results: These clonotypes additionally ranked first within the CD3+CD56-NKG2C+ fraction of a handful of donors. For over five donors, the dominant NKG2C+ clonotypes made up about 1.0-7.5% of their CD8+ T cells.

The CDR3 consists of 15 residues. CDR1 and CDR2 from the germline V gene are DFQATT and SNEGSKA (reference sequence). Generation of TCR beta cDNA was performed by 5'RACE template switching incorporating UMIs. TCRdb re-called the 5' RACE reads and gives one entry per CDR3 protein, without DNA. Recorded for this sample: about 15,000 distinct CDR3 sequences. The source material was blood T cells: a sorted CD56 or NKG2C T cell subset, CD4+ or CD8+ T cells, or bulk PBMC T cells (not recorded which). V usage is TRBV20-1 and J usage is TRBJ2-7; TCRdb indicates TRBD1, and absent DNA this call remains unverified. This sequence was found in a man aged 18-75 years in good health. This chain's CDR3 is CSAREWRTEPYEQYF.